The 15 T cell receptor beta chains below were found in one sample sequenced in a study of T cell repertoires in cytomegalovirus infection. TCRdb recomputed calls from the reads with MiXCR, one row per CDR3 protein. The sample has around 530,000 distinct CDR3 sequences, 15% to 20% seen once. Sample: CD8+ T cells from PBMCs. The receptor set was obtained from a human donor in good health (CMV status not recorded). Some clones in this sample may be carry-over from other donors' samples.

This clonotype came up a few times. V is TRBV30 and J is TRBJ2-3; D is possibly TRBD1 (6 bases). This CDR3 has 13 amino acids. V dropped 3 bases and J dropped 3 bases, with 10 bases sitting between them. CDR1 is GTSNPN, CDR2 SVGIG, per germline (reference sequence). The CDR3: CAWSVQGTDTQYF. DNA of the CDR3: TGTGCCTGGAGCGTACAGGGAACAGATACGCAGTATTTT.

This clonotype appeared many times. V usage is TRBV6-1 and J usage is TRBJ1-1; TRBD1 matches 9 bases. The germline CDR1 and CDR2 sequences are MNHNS and SASEGT. After removal of 5 bases from V and 5 bases from J, the junction contained 6 bases not matched to a gene. The CDR3 runs to 14 residues. CDR3 sequence: CASSTGGRSTEAFF. In DNA, the CDR3 is TGTGCCAGCAGTACAGGGGGCCGGAGTACTGAAGCTTTCTTT.

This clonotype was seen at least ten times. V and J are TRBV15 and TRBJ2-7; no definite D call. Trimming took 6 bases from V and 4 from J, leaving 13 bases between them. The germline gives CDR1 LNHNV, CDR2 YYDKDF (reference sequence). The CDR3 is 13 amino acids. The CDR3 protein is CATRWASGYEQYF. CDR3 DNA sequence: TGTGCCACCAGGTGGGCCTCGGGTTACGAGCAGTACTTC.

The sample holds a few counts of this clonotype. The V gene is TRBV9, the J gene TRBJ1-5; no clear D. The length of the CDR3 is 14 residues. CDR1 is SGDLS and CDR2 is YYNGEE in the germline V gene. Trimming left V 4 bases short and J 3 bases short, with 11 bases between. The CDR3 sequence is CASSPTQDNQPQHF. The CDR3 DNA sequence: TGTGCCAGCAGCCCGACGCAGGACAATCAGCCCCAGCATTTT.

Ten or more counts support this clonotype. The chain couples TRBV7-9 to TRBJ1-4; D gene uncertain. Trimming pared 4 bases from V and 7 bases from J, leaving 13 bases between. The CDR3 length is 14 residues. In germline, CDR1 is SEHNR, CDR2 FQNEAQ (reference sequence). CDR3 region: CASSSPAFREKLFF. The CDR3 DNA reads TGTGCCAGCAGCTCCCCAGCCTTTCGTGAAAAACTGTTTTTT.

This clonotype has just a few counts. The chain uses TRBV28 and TRBJ2-2, with D tentatively TRBD2 (6 bases). The CDR3 spans 17 residues. CDR1 and CDR2 from the germline V gene are MDHEN and SYDVKM. The ends were cut back, 1 base at V and 2 bases at J, with 14 bases in the middle. DNA for the CDR3: TGTGCCAGCAGTTTATTGGGGGACTCCACTAACACCGGGGAGCTGTTTTTT. It yields the protein CASSLLGDSTNTGELFF.

This clonotype was seen more than once but under ten times. The gene calls are TRBV25-1 and TRBJ1-2; 7 nucleotides match TRBD1. Trimming removed 7 bases from V and 7 bases from J; junction bases left unmatched: 3. Germline assignment: CDR1 MGHDK and CDR2 SYGVNS. This CDR3 contains 11 residues. CDR3 in DNA: TGTGCCAGCAAACAGGGGTTTGGCTACACCTTC. Translation gives CASKQGFGYTF.

This clonotype was detected ten times or more. This chain uses TRBV7-9 with TRBJ2-7; a weak D match, TRBD2 (5 bases). This CDR3 is 12 amino acids long. Germline V lookup: CDR1 SEHNR, CDR2 FQNEAQ (reference sequence). The V end was cut by 6 bases, the J end by 7 bases, with 13 bases between. CDR3 sequence reads: CASSPSPLEQYF. DNA for the CDR3: TGTGCCAGCAGTCCTAGCCCCCTTGAGCAGTACTTC.

This clonotype was recorded at least ten times. The V and J genes are TRBV7-2 and TRBJ2-7; D not certain. Germline-derived CDR1 and CDR2 are SGHTA and FQGNSA. This CDR3 has 12 amino acids. V was clipped by 5 bases and J by 0 bases, with 5 bases between them. CDR3 amino acids: CASSHPSYEQYF. Here the CDR3 DNA reads TGTGCCAGCAGCCATCCCTCCTACGAGCAGTACTTC.

This clonotype appeared a few times. The chain combines TRBV15 with TRBJ2-5, with D maybe TRBD1 (6 bases). The CDR3 is 13 amino acids. Germline V lookup: CDR1 LNHNV, CDR2 YYDKDF (reference sequence). V shed 2 bases and J shed 5 bases, with 9 bases lying between them. The CDR3 DNA follows: TGTGCCACCAGCAGAAAACAGGGTGAGACCCAGTACTTC. Protein product: CATSRKQGETQYF.

This clonotype was counted many times. V gene TRBV10-3 combines with J gene TRBJ2-1; maybe TRBD2 (7 bases). The V and J ends lost 3 bases and 7 bases respectively, with 10 bases between them. Germline CDR1 is ENHRY and CDR2 is SYGVKD. The CDR3 extends over 13 amino acids. For the CDR3, the DNA is TGTGCCATCAGTGAAGGGGGGGCAAATGAGCAGTTCTTC. It codes for CAISEGGANEQFF.

This clonotype was observed at least ten times. V gene TRBV20-1 combines with J gene TRBJ1-6, with D perhaps matching TRBD1 (5 bases). CDR3 size: 20 residues. The ends were cut back, 0 bases at V and 0 bases at J, with 21 bases in the middle. Germline V gene lookup returns CDR1 DFQATT and CDR2 SNEGSKA (reference sequence). The CDR3 spells CSARDVGGHGHSSYNSPLHF. The DNA of the CDR3 is TGCAGTGCTAGAGATGTCGGCGGCCACGGACATAGCTCCTATAATTCACCCCTCCACTTT.

The chain recombines TRBV25-1 with TRBJ2-4, with 7 bases identical to TRBD1. This CDR3 comprises 18 residues. Per germline, CDR1 MGHDK and CDR2 SYGVNS. J lost 2 bases, V lost 6 bases, and 16 bases had no gene match. CDR3 DNA sequence: TGTGCCAGCAGCCAGTGGGATTACAGGGGAACCCCCAAAAACATTCAGTACTTC. Translation gives CASSQWDYRGTPKNIQYF.

The genes are TRBV2 and TRBJ2-3; either TRBD1 or TRBD2 may supply D (5 bases each). This CDR3 spans 14 amino acids. Trimming shortened V by 3 bases and J by 0 bases, and 7 bases separated the two germline ends. Looked up from germline, CDR1 is SNHLY and CDR2 is FYNNEI. CDR3 coding DNA: TGTGCCAGCAGTGATTGGGGGAGCACAGATACGCAGTATTTT. Encoded protein: CASSDWGSTDTQYF.

This clonotype was found many times. The chain joins TRBV11-2 to TRBJ2-1, with 10 bases aligning to TRBD2. Germline CDR1 and CDR2: SGHAT and FQNNGV. The CDR3 length is 14 residues. V trimming: 5 bases; J trimming: 8 bases; junction bases outside the gene matches: 6. The CDR3 DNA reads as TGTGCCAGCAGCCCAACAGCGGGAGGGCATGAGCAGTTCTTC. This sequence encodes CASSPTAGGHEQFF.